The text below deals with one TCR beta chain. Its antigen remains unidentified. This entry belongs to a study of T-cell memory formation after mild COVID-19. Overall study: Most TCR clusters belonged to a single donor. Study-wide results and caveats: Of the contracting clones, CD4+ ones lay mainly in CM and EM, and CD8+ ones in EMRA. Pre-infection memory harbored some responding clones, suggesting cross-reactive memory joined.

Using its own MiXCR run on the 5' RACE reads, TCRdb lists one record per CDR3 protein. The sample lists approximately 210,000 distinct CDR3 sequences, about 27% seen once, with about 10% in the top ten. The trim removed 2 bases at V and 1 base at J, leaving 7 bases unmatched. Germline-derived CDR1 and CDR2 are SGDLS and YYNGEE. This CDR3 region has 16 residues. The chain carries TRBV9 and TRBJ2-3, with 7 bases fitting TRBD2. This clonotype originated in an adult woman who had mild COVID-19 (a few samples of this study predate the infection). Cell type and time point are not known. Sequenced input: PBMCs or a T cell subset sorted from them (not recorded which). The CDR3: CASSVGGGLGTDTQYF. The DNA of the CDR3 is TGTGCCAGCAGCGTGGGCGGGGGACTGGGCACAGATACGCAGTATTTT.